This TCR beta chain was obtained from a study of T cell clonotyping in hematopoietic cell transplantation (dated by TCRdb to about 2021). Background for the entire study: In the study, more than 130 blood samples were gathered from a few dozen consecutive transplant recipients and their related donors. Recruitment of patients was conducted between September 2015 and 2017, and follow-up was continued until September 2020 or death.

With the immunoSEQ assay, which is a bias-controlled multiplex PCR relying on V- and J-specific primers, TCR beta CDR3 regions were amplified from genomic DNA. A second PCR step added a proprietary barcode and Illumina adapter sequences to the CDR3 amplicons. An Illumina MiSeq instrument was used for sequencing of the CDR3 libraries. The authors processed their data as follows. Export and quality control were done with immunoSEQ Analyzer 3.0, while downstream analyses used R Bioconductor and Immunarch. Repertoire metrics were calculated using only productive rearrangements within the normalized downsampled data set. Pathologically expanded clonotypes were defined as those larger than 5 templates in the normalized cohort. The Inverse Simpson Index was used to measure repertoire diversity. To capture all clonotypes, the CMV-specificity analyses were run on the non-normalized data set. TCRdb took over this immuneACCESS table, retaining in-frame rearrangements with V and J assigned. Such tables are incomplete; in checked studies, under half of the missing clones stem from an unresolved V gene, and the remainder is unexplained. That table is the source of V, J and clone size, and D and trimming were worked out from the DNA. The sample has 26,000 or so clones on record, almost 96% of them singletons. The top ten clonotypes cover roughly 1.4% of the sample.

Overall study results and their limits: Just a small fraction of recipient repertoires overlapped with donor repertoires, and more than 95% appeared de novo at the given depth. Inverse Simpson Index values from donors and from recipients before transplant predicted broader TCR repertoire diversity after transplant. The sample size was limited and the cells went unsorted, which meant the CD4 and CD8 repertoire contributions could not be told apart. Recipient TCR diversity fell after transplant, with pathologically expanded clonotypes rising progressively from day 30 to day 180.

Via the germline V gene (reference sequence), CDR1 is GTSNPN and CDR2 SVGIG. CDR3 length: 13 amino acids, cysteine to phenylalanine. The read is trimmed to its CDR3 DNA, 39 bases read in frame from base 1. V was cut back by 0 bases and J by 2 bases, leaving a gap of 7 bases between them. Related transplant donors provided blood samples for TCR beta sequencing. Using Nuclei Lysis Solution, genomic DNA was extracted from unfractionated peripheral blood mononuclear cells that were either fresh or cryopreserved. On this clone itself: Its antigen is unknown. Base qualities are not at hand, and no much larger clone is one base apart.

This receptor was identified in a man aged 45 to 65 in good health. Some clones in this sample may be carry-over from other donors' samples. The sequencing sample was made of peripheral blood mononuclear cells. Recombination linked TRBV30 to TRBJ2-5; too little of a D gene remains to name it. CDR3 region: CAWSVSWQETQYF. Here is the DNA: TGTGCCTGGAGTGTCAGCTGGCAAGAGACCCAGTACTTC.